The clone carrying this TCR beta chain was observed many times. What it binds is unknown. The starting material, unfractionated whole blood, was used for total RNA extraction. The record originates from a study of human T cells and chemical hapten exposure. Study at large: It was small differences in pooled library volume that mainly caused per-sample TCR yields to vary.

Library construction involved attaching unique molecular identifiers to individual cDNA molecules, which allowed quantitative, reproducible TCR counting. Authors' data handling: Some 100,000 TCRs per sample was the median, with a range of roughly 23,224 to 750,000. MiXCR, run by TCRdb on the 5' RACE reads, gives a single entry per CDR3 protein. TCRdb's processing, not the study's, gives the V and J calls here. This sample has 120,000 to 150,000 distinct CDR3 sequences, with roughly 4.1% found just once. Findings and limits, study-wide: The number of TCRs above 1 in 1000 frequency did not change after DPC sensitization.

The receptor's source is a female donor in good health.

The CDR3 nucleotides read TGCGCCAGCAGCTTGGGTCCCCTCAATGAGCAGTTCTTC. Translated: CASSLGPLNEQFF. The rearrangement joins TRBV5-1 to TRBJ2-1, with D unresolved. V was cut by 0 bases and J by 6 bases, with 7 bases left in between. Germline loops: CDR1 SGHRS, CDR2 YFSETQ. This CDR3 spans 13 amino acids.